This T cell receptor (beta chain) stems from a study of blood T cell repertoires in COVID-19. Whole-study context: Both acute and convalescent COVID-19 samples were obtained from the United States, Italy and Spain. PBMCs, B-cell-depleted T cells, or T cells were the source of the cDNA or gDNA that made up the material.

CDR1 is LGHDT and CDR2 is YNNKEL in the germline V gene (reference sequence). This CDR3 is 15 amino acids long. Trimming removed 0 bases from V and 4 bases from J, with 13 bases in between. The authors' processing: Reference gene primer amplification yielded estimated nucleated cell counts. Some clones are missing from TCRdb's copy, which holds only in-frame ones; the method was immunoSEQ multiplex PCR. From that table come the V and J calls and clone size; the DNA was used to work out D and trimming. The sample shows around 300,000 clones, approximately 88% of them seen only once. The sample taken for sequencing was peripheral blood. The receptor was isolated from a woman between 40 and 55 years old who had recovered from COVID-19. This chain joins TRBV3-1 (or the pseudogene TRBV3-2) and TRBJ2-7, with D possibly TRBD2 on 5 matching bases. The CDR3 DNA reads as TGTGCCAGCAGCCAAGAAGCGGCTATCCAATACGAGCAGTACTTC. It yields the protein CASSQEAAIQYEQYF.